The next 29 T cell receptor beta chains were all read from a single sample in a study of cytomegalovirus exposure and HLA in healthy donors. This PCR relied on a set of 60 Vbeta primers and 13 Jbeta primers. Libraries were prepared by immunoSEQ multiplex PCR; TCRdb keeps only in-frame clonotypes and omits some of them. The top ten hold roughly 1.4% of the sample, which has over 150,000 clones, around 74% seen once. The specimen sequenced was PBMCs. These receptors came from a man between 18 and 29 years old in good health and CMV-seronegative.

The CDR3 sequence: CASSGSSGISTDTQYF. The CDR3 bases are TGTGCCAGCAGCGGATCTAGCGGGATAAGCACAGATACGCAGTATTTT. The genes are TRBV9 and TRBJ2-3; 9 bases are shared with TRBD2. Germline V gene data show CDR1 as SGDLS and CDR2 as YYNGEE. This CDR3 contains 16 residues. J was trimmed by 0 bases and V by 3 bases; bases with no gene match: 5. Combining the CDR3 with reference TRBV9 and TRBJ2-3 gives the whole variable domain DSGVTQTPKHLITATGQRVTLRCSPRSGDLSVYWYQQSLDQGLQFLIQYYNGEERAKGNILERFSAQQFPDLHSELNLSSLELGDSALYFCASSGSSGISTDTQYFGPGTRLTVL.

The gene calls are TRBV6-5 and TRBJ2-7; D is perhaps TRBD1 (5 bases). Per the germline V gene, CDR1 is MNHEY and CDR2 is SVGAGI. V was shortened by 4 bases and J by 6 bases, with 22 bases between the two germline ends. The CDR3 is 16 amino acids. The CDR3 region is CASSSGLPSPHVEQYF. In nucleotides, the CDR3 is TGTGCCAGCAGTTCAGGGTTGCCCTCACCCCACGTCGAGCAGTACTTC.

The V call is TRBV9, the J call TRBJ2-7, with 7 bases matching TRBD2. This CDR3 comprises 16 residues. After removal of 3 bases from V and 0 bases from J, the junction contained 9 bases not matched to a gene. In germline, CDR1 is SGDLS, CDR2 YYNGEE. This CDR3 reads CASSARPSGPSYEQYF. CDR3 bases: TGTGCCAGCAGCGCCCGTCCTAGCGGCCCCTCCTACGAGCAGTACTTC.

V is TRBV9 and J is TRBJ2-7; D possibly corresponds to TRBD2 (6 bases). The CDR3 length is 14 residues. Per germline, CDR1 SGDLS and CDR2 YYNGEE. V was cut by 4 bases and J by 2 bases, with 13 bases left in between. As DNA, the CDR3 is TGTGCCAGCAGCCCTCACGGGAGTCCCTACGAGCAGTACTTC. This sequence encodes CASSPHGSPYEQYF.

V and J are TRBV6-5 and TRBJ1-1; TRBD1 matches 7 bases. The CDR3 is 15 residues long. Germline values: CDR1 MNHEY, CDR2 SVGAGI. The J segment lost 2 bases and the V segment lost 0 bases, leaving 3 bases of the junction unmatched. The CDR3 DNA sequence: TGTGCCAGCAGTTACTCGGGGACAGCCAACACTGAAGCTTTCTTT. Protein product: CASSYSGTANTEAFF.

This clone was recorded once. The chain employs TRBV19 and TRBJ2-1; 7 positions agree with TRBD1. Germline trimming cut 6 bases from V and 0 bases from J; bases unmatched to any gene: 5. Germline V gene lookup returns CDR1 LNHDA and CDR2 SQIVND (reference sequence). This CDR3 has 15 residues. CDR3 nucleotide sequence: TGTGCCAGTAGGGACAGGCGGAGCTCCTACAATGAGCAGTTCTTC. Translated, it gives CASRDRRSSYNEQFF.

J is TRBJ2-5 and V is TRBV5-4, with TRBD1 as a possible D gene (6 bases). With 4 bases removed from V and 2 bases from J, the gap between germline ends came to 15 bases. CDR3 length equals 15 residues. The germline V gene has CDR1 SGHNT and CDR2 YYREEE (reference sequence). The DNA for the CDR3 is TGTGCCAGCAGCATGGGACAAGAAAATCAAGAGACCCAGTACTTC. Translation: CASSMGQENQETQYF.

The V call is TRBV5-1, the J call TRBJ2-7; 10 bases map to TRBD1. Germline CDR1 SGHRS, CDR2 YFSETQ. V was pared by 2 bases and J by 7 bases, with 6 bases of the junction left unmatched. The CDR3 length is 14 residues. CDR3 sequence (DNA): TGCGCCAGCAGCTTTTCGGGACAGGGGAATGAGCAGTACTTC. As protein: CASSFSGQGNEQYF.

This clone was seen only once. This chain links TRBV6-6 with TRBJ2-3; 15 bases are a match to TRBD2. V trimming: 4 bases; J trimming: 5 bases; junction bases outside the gene matches: 4. This CDR3 contains 16 residues. Germline loops: CDR1 MNHNY, CDR2 SVGAGI (reference sequence). The CDR3 DNA follows: TGTGCCAGCAGTTTGGGACTAGCGGGAGGAGGAGATACGCAGTATTTT. This translates into CASSLGLAGGGDTQYF.

The V and J genes are TRBV4-1 and TRBJ2-7; 11 bases agree with TRBD1. The CDR3 runs to 15 residues. V trimming: 4 bases; J trimming: 2 bases; junction bases outside the gene matches: 4. The germline V gene encodes CDR1 MGHRA and CDR2 YSYEKL. In DNA form, the CDR3 reads TGCGCCAGCAGCCTCGAGGACAGGGGGCCCTACGAGCAGTACTTC. It translates to CASSLEDRGPYEQYF.

J is TRBJ1-1 and V is TRBV2; D call uncertain. The CDR3 is made up of 11 amino acids. V lost 7 bases to trimming and J lost 6 bases, with 9 bases between them. The germline gives CDR1 SNHLY, CDR2 FYNNEI. The CDR3 is CASIWQAEAFF. Written as DNA, the CDR3 is TGTGCCAGCATATGGCAGGCTGAAGCTTTCTTT.

This chain links TRBV25-1 with TRBJ2-1, with D possibly matching TRBD2 (6 bases). Germline CDR1 MGHDK, CDR2 SYGVNS. V was cut by 2 bases and J by 4 bases, with 12 bases left in between. CDR3 size: 15 residues. This CDR3 is CASSEPGLTYNEQFF. The CDR3 region has the DNA TGTGCCAGCAGTGAACCAGGACTAACATACAATGAGCAGTTCTTC.

This clone was counted between two and nine times. The rearrangement joins TRBV13 to TRBJ1-1, with 11 bases that match TRBD1. Trimming cost V 5 bases and J 6 bases; bases outside gene matches: 8. The CDR3 totals 15 residues. Germline-derived CDR1 and CDR2 are PRHDT and FYEKMQ (reference sequence). CDR3 DNA: TGTGCCAGCAGCAAGGGACAGGGGGGTTACGCTGAAGCTTTCTTT. This gives the protein CASSKGQGGYAEAFF.

The rearrangement links TRBV6-1 to TRBJ2-2, with no clear D. The V and J ends lost 3 bases and 4 bases respectively, with 6 bases between them. Germline V gene data show CDR1 as MNHNS and CDR2 as SASEGT. The CDR3 contains 13 residues. The CDR3, as DNA: TGTGCCAGCAGTGAGCGTAGCACCGGGGAGCTGTTTTTT. This gives the protein CASSERSTGELFF.

The rearrangement joins TRBV5-1 to TRBJ1-1; D may be TRBD1 (5 bases). V was shortened by 0 bases and J by 1 base, with 10 bases between the two germline ends. There are 15 residues in the CDR3. Looked up from germline, CDR1 is SGHRS and CDR2 is YFSETQ. The CDR3 is CASSLGEGWNTEAFF. CDR3 nucleotide sequence: TGCGCCAGCAGCTTGGGGGAGGGGTGGAACACTGAAGCTTTCTTT.

The V gene is TRBV2, the J gene TRBJ2-3, with TRBD2 matching 10 bases. This CDR3 region has 15 residues. From germline, CDR1 is SNHLY and CDR2 FYNNEI. The V and J ends lost 11 bases and 3 bases, in that order; junction bases with no gene match: 11. The CDR3 coding sequence is TGTGCCCTACGAGGGAGCGGGAGGGGGACAGATACGCAGTATTTT. Translation: CALRGSGRGTDTQYF.

The chain is built from TRBV29-1 and TRBJ1-2; 8 bases line up with TRBD1. With 4 bases clipped from V and 2 bases from J, the junction kept 9 bases outside the gene matches. The CDR3 has 15 residues. Germline CDR1 is SQVTM and CDR2 is ANQGSEA. CDR3 bases: TGCAGCGTTGTGGGTCAGGGGGCGTTGAACTATGGCTACACCTTC. It specifies CSVVGQGALNYGYTF.

A word on this clone: Other DNA variants within this sample encode the same CDR3. The V and J genes are TRBV4-3 and TRBJ2-7; 8 nucleotides match TRBD2. Losses at the gene ends were 4 bases for V and 0 bases for J; bases not matched to a gene: 8. The germline CDR1 and CDR2 sequences are LGHNA and YSLEER. The CDR3 sequence is 16 residues long. The CDR3 DNA follows: TGCGCCAGCAGCCTTCAGGCGGGGGGAACCTCCTACGAGCAGTACTTC. This codes for CASSLQAGGTSYEQYF.

The chain carries TRBV27 and TRBJ2-1; 8 bases fit TRBD2. CDR3 length equals 16 residues. J lost 4 bases, V lost 4 bases, and 9 bases had no gene match. Germline CDR1 reads MNHEY; CDR2 reads SMNVEV (reference sequence). The CDR3 is CASSSPGKRGYNEQFF. CDR3 in DNA: TGTGCCAGCAGTTCCCCCGGGAAGCGGGGGTACAATGAGCAGTTCTTC.

This clone was recorded once. The genes are TRBV11-2 and TRBJ2-7; 10 bases fit TRBD2. The CDR3 runs to 15 residues. Germline CDR1 SGHAT, CDR2 FQNNGV. The junction had 6 bases not matched to a gene; V was cut back by 1 base and J by 6 bases. CDR3 protein: CASSLVLAGETEQYF. The CDR3 coding sequence is TGTGCCAGCAGCTTAGTTCTAGCGGGAGAGACCGAGCAGTACTTC.

This chain joins TRBV5-1 and TRBJ1-1, with 9 bases that match TRBD1. Trimming cost V 6 bases and J 2 bases; bases outside gene matches: 5. This CDR3 comprises 14 residues. Per the germline V gene, CDR1 is SGHRS and CDR2 is YFSETQ. CDR3 amino acids: CASTRTGANTEAFF. In DNA, the CDR3 is TGCGCCAGCACCAGGACAGGGGCAAACACTGAAGCTTTCTTT.

The V gene is TRBV27, the J gene TRBJ2-5; 7 bases are a match to TRBD2. The CDR3 consists of 15 residues. Unmatched junction bases numbered 5, after V lost 1 base and J lost 3 bases. CDR1 is MNHEY, CDR2 SMNVEV, per germline (reference sequence). The CDR3: CASSLFGAGEETQYF. The CDR3 DNA is TGTGCCAGCAGTTTATTCGGGGCGGGGGAAGAGACCCAGTACTTC.

V usage is TRBV4-2 and J usage is TRBJ2-3; TRBD2 matches 11 bases. With V trimmed by 8 bases and J by 5 bases, 6 bases remained unmatched. Germline values: CDR1 LGHNA, CDR2 YNFKEQ. The CDR3 extends over 14 amino acids. CDR3: CASDSGRARDTQYF. In nucleotides, the CDR3 is TGTGCCAGCGATAGCGGGAGGGCCAGAGATACGCAGTATTTT.

This chain uses TRBV19 with TRBJ1-5; perhaps TRBD1 as D (6 bases). Trimming pared 5 bases from V and 5 bases from J, leaving 13 bases between. Germline lookup yields CDR1 LNHDA and CDR2 SQIVND (reference sequence). The CDR3 spans 14 residues. CDR3 coding DNA: TGTGCCAGTAGTGTCCTACAGGGTGATCAGCCCCAGCATTTT. This translates into CASSVLQGDQPQHF.

This clone was seen more than once but under ten times. This rearrangement joins TRBV7-2 to TRBJ2-5; 13 positions match TRBD2. The CDR3 loop spans 15 amino acids. Losses at the gene ends were 5 bases for V and 5 bases for J; bases not matched to a gene: 5. The germline gives CDR1 SGHTA, CDR2 FQGNSA. This chain's CDR3 is CASSPGTSGMETQYF. In DNA form, the CDR3 reads TGTGCCAGCAGCCCCGGGACTAGCGGGATGGAGACCCAGTACTTC.

The chain links TRBV5-1 to TRBJ1-1; TRBD1 is a possible D gene (5 bases). The CDR3 has 15 residues. Germline-derived CDR1 and CDR2 are SGHRS and YFSETQ. V lost 0 bases, J lost 0 bases, and 9 bases lay in between. The CDR3 reads CASSLGPGMNTEAFF. The CDR3 DNA is TGCGCCAGCAGCTTGGGACCAGGGATGAACACTGAAGCTTTCTTT.

The chain has TRBV5-1 and TRBJ2-7; a weak D match, TRBD1 (5 bases). CDR1 is SGHRS, CDR2 YFSETQ, per germline. The CDR3 runs 15 residues. V was trimmed by 7 bases and J by 5 bases, leaving 22 bases between them. The CDR3 loop reads CASPKRGQGQDEQYF. The CDR3 nucleotides read TGCGCCAGCCCCAAACGTGGACAAGGCCAAGACGAGCAGTACTTC.

The chain uses TRBV29-1 and TRBJ2-5; tentative D call: TRBD2 (5 bases). The germline CDR1 and CDR2 sequences are SQVTM and ANQGSEA. The ends were cut back, 5 bases at V and 4 bases at J, with 8 bases in the middle. CDR3 length: 11 residues. The CDR3 DNA sequence: TGCAGCGTTAATGCGGGAGAGACCCAGTACTTC. Translation gives CSVNAGETQYF.

This clone has just one count. The genes are TRBV28 and TRBJ2-7; TRBD2 agrees at 10 bases. The germline V gene encodes CDR1 MDHEN and CDR2 SYDVKM. Trimming at V came to 7 bases and at J to 2 bases, leaving 14 bases not matched to a gene. The CDR3 contains 17 residues. The CDR3 DNA reads TGTGCCAGCACCGCATCCGGGGGGCTAGCGGGAGCCTACGAGCAGTACTTC. Translation gives CASTASGGLAGAYEQYF.